These T cell receptor beta chains were read from a single sample in a study of T cells in Graves' hyperthyroidism and ophthalmopathy. One entry per CDR3 protein, called by TCRdb with MiXCR from the multiplex PCR reads. The table lists 300,000 to 500,000 distinct CDR3 sequences, around 15% of them singletons, with around 27% in the top ten. Sequenced input: blood. These receptors were collected from a man in his fifties with Graves' ophthalmopathy. CDR3s include the opening cysteine and the closing phenylalanine or tryptophan. The D gene is left open where the match is weak. Not every row has a clone size; where given, it reads once, few, many or a size class.

clone size	V gene	J gene	D gene	CDR3 protein	CDR3 DNA
.	TRBV20-1	TRBJ2-3	TRBD2	CSARSWRLAESTDTQYF	TGCAGTGCTAGATCCTGGAGACTAGCGGAAAGCACAGATACGCAGTATTTT
.	TRBV19	TRBJ2-7	TRBD1	CASRAARGNYEQYF	TGTGCCAGTAGGGCGGCCAGGGGGAACTACGAGCAGTACTTC
many	TRBV12-3/TRBV12-4	TRBJ1-2	TRBD1	CASRGQGSYGYTF	TGTGCCAGCAGGGGACAGGGGAGCTATGGCTACACCTTC
many	TRBV7-9	TRBJ2-7	.	CASSLGLRPDSDEQYF	TGTGCCAGCAGCTTAGGTCTCCGCCCGGACTCCGACGAGCAGTACTTC
many	TRBV20-1	TRBJ2-1	.	CSAMRGGLVEQFF	TGCAGTGCAATGAGAGGAGGGCTAGTTGAGCAGTTCTTC
many	TRBV20-1	TRBJ2-7	.	CSARGRTSYEQYF	TGCAGTGCTAGGGGACGAACCTCCTACGAGCAGTACTTC
.	TRBV7-9	TRBJ2-3	TRBD1	CASRQDRVGPGAQYF	TGTGCCAGCAGGCAGGACAGGGTCGGTCCGGGGGCGCAGTATTTT
many	TRBV20-1	TRBJ1-1	.	CSARDTGRSTEAFF	TGCAGTGCTAGAGATACAGGGAGATCGACTGAAGCTTTCTTT
.	TRBV18	TRBJ2-5	TRBD1	CASSPTWTGYETQYF	TGTGCCAGCTCACCTACCTGGACAGGTTACGAGACCCAGTACTTC
.	TRBV2	TRBJ2-2	TRBD2	CASSLGLAQNTGELFF	TGTGCCAGCAGCCTGGGACTAGCGCAGAACACCGGGGAGCTGTTTTTT
many	TRBV20-1	TRBJ2-1	TRBD2	CSRASGPYNEQFF	TGCAGTCGAGCTAGCGGTCCCTACAATGAGCAGTTCTTC
.	TRBV12-3/TRBV12-4	TRBJ2-1	TRBD2	CASSWTSLSSYNEQFF	TGTGCCAGCAGCTGGACTAGCCTGAGCTCCTACAATGAGCAGTTCTTC
many	TRBV7-2	TRBJ2-3	.	CASSLGPADTQYF	TGTGCCAGCAGCTTAGGGCCCGCAGATACGCAGTATTTT
few	TRBV18	TRBJ1-2	TRBD1	CASSPKEGQGIPYYGYTF	TGTGCCAGCTCACCAAAGGAGGGACAGGGTATTCCCTACTATGGCTACACCTTC
.	TRBV19	TRBJ2-5	TRBD2	CASSLLAGGVAETQYF	TGTGCCAGTAGTCTATTAGCGGGAGGGGTGGCAGAGACCCAGTACTTC
few	TRBV12-3/TRBV12-4	TRBJ2-3	.	CASSTSLDTTDTQYF	TGTGCCAGCAGTACCTCGTTGGACACCACAGATACGCAGTATTTT
.	TRBV10-3	TRBJ1-1	.	CAISEIETEAFF	TGTGCCATCAGTGAAATAGAGACTGAAGCTTTCTTT
many	TRBV12-3/TRBV12-4	TRBJ1-1	.	CASGVQANTEAFF	TGTGCCAGCGGTGTACAGGCGAACACTGAAGCTTTCTTT
many	TRBV28	TRBJ2-1	TRBD2	CASISSGRPYYNEQFF	TGTGCCAGCATCAGTAGCGGGAGGCCATATTACAATGAGCAGTTCTTC
many	TRBV18	TRBJ1-1	.	CASSPGQNTEAFF	TGTGCCAGCTCACCGGGGCAGAACACTGAAGCTTTCTTT
many	TRBV3-1	TRBJ2-7	TRBD1	CASSLRDRPYEQYF	TGTGCCAGCAGCCTCCGGGACAGACCCTACGAGCAGTACTTC
.	TRBV7-9	TRBJ2-1	.	CASSLSRTSRRYNEQFF	TGTGCCAGCAGCTTATCAAGAACTAGCCGTCGTTACAATGAGCAGTTCTTC
many	TRBV20-1	TRBJ1-1	.	CSARDSQTNTEAFF	TGCAGTGCTAGAGATTCCCAGACGAACACTGAAGCTTTCTTT
.	TRBV20-1	TRBJ1-5	.	CSARGPSNQPQHF	TGCAGTGCTAGGGGGCCGAGCAATCAGCCCCAGCATTTT
many	TRBV6-1	TRBJ2-1	.	CASTPGGDEQFF	TGTGCCAGCACCCCAGGTGGTGATGAGCAGTTCTTC
many	TRBV7-8	TRBJ1-6	.	CASSLAFARSSYNSPLHF	TGTGCCAGCAGCTTAGCGTTCGCTCGGAGCTCCTATAATTCACCCCTCCACTTT
few	TRBV10-3	TRBJ2-2	.	CAIGTSNTGELFF	TGTGCCATTGGGACATCGAACACCGGGGAGCTGTTTTTT
many	TRBV18	TRBJ2-1	.	CASSPPGTVDEQFF	TGTGCCAGCTCACCCCCAGGGACGGTCGATGAGCAGTTCTTC
.	TRBV6-6	TRBJ2-4	TRBD2	CASSYSGTSGRAMIKNIQYF	TGTGCCAGCAGTTACTCTGGGACTAGCGGGAGGGCGATGATCAAAAACATTCAGTACTTC
.	TRBV5-1	TRBJ1-1	TRBD1	CASTTGGLNTEAFF	TGCGCCAGCACGACAGGGGGTTTGAACACTGAAGCTTTCTTT
few	TRBV6-1	TRBJ2-1	.	CASSELRSFNEQFF	TGTGCCAGCAGTGAGCTACGGTCCTTCAATGAGCAGTTCTTC
few	TRBV2	TRBJ2-1	TRBD2	CASRPTSGISYNEQFF	TGTGCCAGCAGGCCGACTAGCGGGATCTCCTACAATGAGCAGTTCTTC
.	TRBV15	TRBJ1-5	.	CATGRDWGSNQPQHF	TGTGCCACCGGCAGAGATTGGGGGAGCAATCAGCCCCAGCATTTT
many	TRBV30	TRBJ1-2	.	CAWRWDENYGYTF	TGTGCCTGGAGATGGGATGAGAACTATGGCTACACCTTC
few	TRBV5-1	TRBJ2-1	TRBD2	CASSTLAGGLYNEQFF	TGCGCCAGCAGCACACTAGCGGGAGGCCTCTACAATGAGCAGTTCTTC
.	TRBV10-3	TRBJ1-2	TRBD1	CAIRHRDSSGYTF	TGTGCCATCAGACACCGGGACAGCTCTGGCTACACCTTC
many	TRBV3-1	TRBJ1-1	.	CASRLGTMNTEAFF	TGTGCCAGCCGACTAGGAACCATGAACACTGAAGCTTTCTTT
few	TRBV5-1	TRBJ2-1	.	CASSFMENEQFF	TGCGCCAGCAGCTTTATGGAGAATGAGCAGTTCTTC
once	TRBV20-1	TRBJ2-1	TRBD2	CSARDPLASGRYNEQFF	TGCAGTGCTAGAGATCCATTGGCTAGCGGGAGATACAATGAGCAGTTCTTC
few	TRBV29-1	TRBJ2-3	.	CSVRYGRDTQYF	TGCAGCGTTAGGTACGGGAGAGATACGCAGTATTTT
.	TRBV5-1	TRBJ1-4	.	CASSLGQALNEKLFF	TGCGCCAGCAGCTTGGGACAGGCCCTTAATGAAAAACTGTTTTTT
many	TRBV3-1	TRBJ2-5	.	CASSQVSPQETQYF	TGTGCCAGCAGCCAAGTTTCCCCACAAGAGACCCAGTACTTC
.	TRBV20-1	TRBJ2-7	.	CSARRDRDVYEQYF	TGCAGTGCTCGCAGGGACCGGGATGTTTACGAGCAGTACTTC
many	TRBV3-1	TRBJ1-2	.	CASSHQEGSGYTF	TGTGCCAGCAGCCACCAAGAGGGGTCGGGCTACACCTTC
many	TRBV29-1	TRBJ2-5	.	CSVASGSETQYF	TGCAGCGTTGCGAGCGGGTCTGAGACCCAGTACTTC
many	TRBV20-1	TRBJ2-3	.	CSAQREFGTDTQYF	TGCAGTGCCCAACGGGAGTTCGGCACAGATACGCAGTATTTT
many	TRBV12-3/TRBV12-4	TRBJ1-5	TRBD1	CASSLAGQGYSPQHF	TGTGCCAGCAGTTTAGCGGGACAGGGTTATTCGCCCCAGCATTTT
few	TRBV4-2	TRBJ1-2	.	CASSQDWDPQVSYTF	TGTGCCAGCAGCCAAGATTGGGACCCCCAGGTCAGCTACACCTTC